This T cell receptor (beta chain) stems from a study of T cell repertoires in cytomegalovirus infection. Study-level information: Recently identified HLA-C-restricted CMV epitopes were among the peptides used. Based on public TCR beta signatures, there were indications of CMV infection and of a matching HLA type. Whole-study findings and limits: HLA-C-restricted CMV clonotypes gave the most frequent clonotype in two of eight donors.

MiXCR was run by TCRdb on the reads, yielding one entry per CDR3 protein. This table holds hundreds of thousands of distinct CDR3 sequences, around 30% found once. Trimming removed 4 bases from V and 9 bases from J; junction bases left unmatched: 11. The CDR3 contains 16 residues. In the case of this clonotype: Its matching antigen is unknown.

The gene calls are TRBV12-3 or TRBV12-4 and TRBJ2-1; 11 bases agree with TRBD1. Material: cultured PBMCs, obtained from culture after CMV antigen stimulation. The sequence came from a human donor in good health (CMV status not recorded). Some clones in this sample may be carry-over from other donors' samples. The CDR3 nucleotides are TGTGCCAGCAGTTCGTACCGGGACAGGGGGTTGGGTGAGCAGTTCTTC. Translation: CASSSYRDRGLGEQFF.